These T cell receptor beta chains were read from a single sample in a study of T cells in Graves' hyperthyroidism and ophthalmopathy. Using its own MiXCR run on the multiplex PCR reads, TCRdb lists one record per CDR3 protein. The sample records fewer than 500,000 distinct CDR3 sequences, about 15% being singletons. The sample taken for sequencing was blood. These receptors came from a young woman with Graves' ophthalmopathy. The CDR3 runs from the conserved cysteine through the conserved F or W. Each record gives: clone size, J gene, V gene, D gene, CDR3 protein, CDR3 DNA. A D gene is named only where the DNA matches it firmly. The size field is filled for only some rows; it gives once, few, many or a size class.

clone size: .; J gene: TRBJ1-5; V gene: TRBV6-1; D gene: .; CDR3 protein: CASSPLEAQPQHF; CDR3 DNA: TGTGCCAGCAGTCCCTTGGAGGCCCAGCCCCAGCATTTT
clone size: many; J gene: TRBJ1-4; V gene: TRBV5-1; D gene: .; CDR3 protein: CASSPWSGEKLFF; CDR3 DNA: TGCGCCAGCAGCCCCTGGTCAGGTGAAAAACTGTTTTTT
clone size: many; J gene: TRBJ2-4; V gene: TRBV7-2; D gene: TRBD1; CDR3 protein: CASSFRDRGNIQYF; CDR3 DNA: TGTGCCAGCAGCTTCCGGGACAGGGGGAACATTCAGTACTTC
clone size: .; J gene: TRBJ2-1; V gene: TRBV5-4; D gene: TRBD1; CDR3 protein: CASTVRDRGYEQFF; CDR3 DNA: TGTGCCAGCACCGTCCGGGACAGGGGCTATGAGCAGTTCTTC
clone size: many; J gene: TRBJ1-2; V gene: TRBV10-2; D gene: .; CDR3 protein: CASSDPKTGWDGYTF; CDR3 DNA: TGCGCCAGCAGTGACCCAAAGACAGGATGGGATGGCTACACCTTC
clone size: .; J gene: TRBJ1-5; V gene: TRBV15; D gene: .; CDR3 protein: CATSRDILGGQVAQHF; CDR3 DNA: TGTGCCACCAGCAGAGATATTTTAGGGGGGCAGGTGGCCCAGCATTTT
clone size: many; J gene: TRBJ2-2; V gene: TRBV30; D gene: TRBD2; CDR3 protein: CAWSYLAGDTGELFF; CDR3 DNA: TGTGCCTGGAGTTATCTAGCGGGGGACACCGGGGAGCTGTTTTTT
clone size: many; J gene: TRBJ2-5; V gene: TRBV11-2; D gene: .; CDR3 protein: CASSLVGGETQYF; CDR3 DNA: TGTGCCAGCAGCTTAGTTGGCGGTGAGACCCAGTACTTC
clone size: few; J gene: TRBJ1-2; V gene: TRBV25-1; D gene: .; CDR3 protein: CASRQGRLGYTF; CDR3 DNA: TGTGCCAGCAGACAGGGTAGGCTTGGCTACACCTTC
clone size: .; J gene: TRBJ2-5; V gene: TRBV11-2; D gene: .; CDR3 protein: CASSLGRIAQEAQYF; CDR3 DNA: TGTGCCAGCAGCTTAGGTCGTATAGCGCAAGAGGCCCAGTACTTC
clone size: few; J gene: TRBJ2-5; V gene: TRBV6-1; D gene: .; CDR3 protein: CASSFRRGQETQYF; CDR3 DNA: TGTGCCAGCAGTTTCCGACGGGGGCAAGAGACCCAGTACTTC
clone size: many; J gene: TRBJ1-1; V gene: TRBV6-6; D gene: .; CDR3 protein: CASSYTGRRTEAFF; CDR3 DNA: TGTGCCAGCAGTTACACGGGCCGGAGGACTGAAGCTTTCTTT
clone size: many; J gene: TRBJ2-7; V gene: TRBV28; D gene: .; CDR3 protein: CASSSGTADEQYF; CDR3 DNA: TGTGCCAGCAGTTCTGGGACCGCTGACGAGCAGTACTTC
clone size: few; J gene: TRBJ2-5; V gene: TRBV11-2; D gene: TRBD2; CDR3 protein: CASRRAGVGETQYF; CDR3 DNA: TGTGCCAGCAGACGGGCGGGGGTCGGAGAGACCCAGTACTTC
clone size: few; J gene: TRBJ1-4; V gene: TRBV27; D gene: .; CDR3 protein: CASSLDGSTNEKLFF; CDR3 DNA: TGTGCCAGCAGTCTTGACGGGTCAACTAATGAAAAACTGTTTTTT
clone size: .; J gene: TRBJ2-2; V gene: TRBV24-1; D gene: .; CDR3 protein: CATSDPRGSTGELFF; CDR3 DNA: TGTGCCACCAGTGACCCCCGAGGTTCCACCGGGGAGCTGTTTTTT
clone size: .; J gene: TRBJ2-5; V gene: TRBV2; D gene: TRBD2; CDR3 protein: CASSVAAGGLQETQYF; CDR3 DNA: TGTGCCAGCAGTGTTGCAGCGGGGGGGCTCCAAGAGACCCAGTACTTC
clone size: many; J gene: TRBJ1-2; V gene: TRBV20-1; D gene: TRBD1; CDR3 protein: CSAPDRGLLGYTF; CDR3 DNA: TGCAGTGCACCGGACAGGGGGCTTTTAGGCTACACCTTC
clone size: few; J gene: TRBJ1-1; V gene: TRBV5-8; D gene: .; CDR3 protein: CASSEVRGNTEAFF; CDR3 DNA: TGTGCCAGCAGTGAGGTTCGTGGGAACACTGAAGCTTTCTTT
clone size: many; J gene: TRBJ2-1; V gene: TRBV24-1; D gene: .; CDR3 protein: CATSARFPYNEQFF; CDR3 DNA: TGTGCCACCAGTGCCCGGTTCCCCTACAATGAGCAGTTCTTC
clone size: .; J gene: TRBJ2-2; V gene: TRBV5-6; D gene: .; CDR3 protein: CASSLAMGARTERMFF; CDR3 DNA: TGTGCCAGCAGCTTGGCCATGGGGGCGCGCACCGAGAGAATGTTTTTT
clone size: many; J gene: TRBJ2-2; V gene: TRBV2; D gene: .; CDR3 protein: CASTQERPQQGGELFF; CDR3 DNA: TGTGCCAGCACTCAAGAAAGGCCCCAGCAAGGCGGGGAGCTGTTTTTT
clone size: many; J gene: TRBJ1-6; V gene: TRBV20-1; D gene: TRBD1; CDR3 protein: CSARDQDRTSSYNSPLHF; CDR3 DNA: TGCAGTGCTAGAGATCAGGACAGGACGAGCTCCTATAATTCACCCCTCCACTTT
clone size: many; J gene: TRBJ1-1; V gene: TRBV6-5; D gene: .; CDR3 protein: CASSYSFQGTPSREGEAFF; CDR3 DNA: TGTGCCAGCAGTTACTCGTTTCAGGGGACACCGTCCAGAGAAGGTGAAGCTTTCTTT
clone size: many; J gene: TRBJ1-5; V gene: TRBV19; D gene: .; CDR3 protein: CASSPRWGQPQHF; CDR3 DNA: TGTGCCAGTAGTCCCCGTTGGGGTCAGCCCCAGCATTTT
clone size: few; J gene: TRBJ1-3; V gene: TRBV24-1; D gene: .; CDR3 protein: CATSDFDGNTIYF; CDR3 DNA: TGTGCCACCAGTGATTTTGACGGAAACACCATATATTTT
clone size: many; J gene: TRBJ1-2; V gene: TRBV20-1; D gene: TRBD1; CDR3 protein: CSATRQGGYGYTF; CDR3 DNA: TGCAGTGCTACAAGACAGGGGGGCTATGGCTACACCTTC
clone size: .; J gene: TRBJ1-6; V gene: TRBV20-1; D gene: TRBD1; CDR3 protein: CSARTGDSYNSPLHF; CDR3 DNA: TGCAGTGCCAGGACAGGGGACTCCTATAATTCACCCCTCCACTTT
clone size: many; J gene: TRBJ1-6; V gene: TRBV29-1; D gene: .; CDR3 protein: CSVAPTYDSPLHF; CDR3 DNA: TGCAGCGTTGCCCCAACCTATGATTCACCCCTCCACTTT
clone size: many; J gene: TRBJ2-7; V gene: TRBV7-9; D gene: .; CDR3 protein: CASSFGAAEQYF; CDR3 DNA: TGTGCCAGCAGCTTCGGGGCTGCGGAGCAGTACTTC
clone size: .; J gene: TRBJ1-3; V gene: TRBV24-1; D gene: .; CDR3 protein: CATSVTDGAGNTIYF; CDR3 DNA: TGTGCCACCAGTGTCACAGACGGCGCTGGAAACACCATATATTTT
clone size: many; J gene: TRBJ2-5; V gene: TRBV2; D gene: .; CDR3 protein: CASSGRYSETQYF; CDR3 DNA: TGTGCCAGCAGTGGAAGATATTCGGAGACCCAGTACTTC
clone size: many; J gene: TRBJ2-1; V gene: TRBV29-1; D gene: .; CDR3 protein: CSVEAPGARGNEQFF; CDR3 DNA: TGCAGCGTTGAGGCACCAGGGGCCCGGGGCAATGAGCAGTTCTTC
clone size: many; J gene: TRBJ2-1; V gene: TRBV5-8; D gene: .; CDR3 protein: CASSLVGRSYNEQFF; CDR3 DNA: TGTGCCAGCAGCTTGGTGGGGCGATCCTACAATGAGCAGTTCTTC
clone size: many; J gene: TRBJ2-2; V gene: TRBV7-9; D gene: .; CDR3 protein: CASSVDSTGELFF; CDR3 DNA: TGTGCCAGCAGCGTTGACAGTACCGGGGAGCTGTTTTTT
clone size: .; J gene: TRBJ2-1; V gene: TRBV7-2; D gene: TRBD2; CDR3 protein: CASSLAAGGFDEQFF; CDR3 DNA: TGTGCCAGCAGCTTAGCGGCGGGGGGTTTCGATGAGCAGTTCTTC
clone size: .; J gene: TRBJ1-4; V gene: TRBV20-1; D gene: TRBD1; CDR3 protein: CSAQGQGRVPTNEKLFF; CDR3 DNA: TGCAGTGCTCAAGGACAGGGCCGGGTCCCTACTAATGAAAAACTGTTTTTT
clone size: many; J gene: TRBJ2-1; V gene: TRBV5-1; D gene: .; CDR3 protein: CASSLVAYEQFF; CDR3 DNA: TGCGCCAGCAGCTTGGTCGCCTATGAGCAGTTCTTC
clone size: few; J gene: TRBJ1-2; V gene: TRBV6-8; D gene: TRBD1; CDR3 protein: CASITRTGQGSGYGYTF; CDR3 DNA: TGTGCCAGCATTACCCGGACGGGACAGGGGTCGGGCTATGGCTACACCTTC
clone size: many; J gene: TRBJ1-1; V gene: TRBV3-1; D gene: .; CDR3 protein: CASSQNTGSTEAFF; CDR3 DNA: TGTGCCAGCAGCCAAAATACAGGGAGCACTGAAGCTTTCTTT
clone size: .; J gene: TRBJ2-1; V gene: TRBV20-1; D gene: TRBD2; CDR3 protein: CSAEGGVHEQFF; CDR3 DNA: TGCAGTGCAGAGGGAGGGGTCCATGAGCAGTTCTTC
clone size: many; J gene: TRBJ2-7; V gene: TRBV11-2; D gene: .; CDR3 protein: CASSLGGSFENYEQYF; CDR3 DNA: TGTGCCAGCAGCTTAGGTGGTTCTTTCGAAAACTACGAGCAGTACTTC